Listed below are T cell receptor beta chains from one sample, sequenced in a study of cytomegalovirus exposure and HLA in healthy donors. Clones were sequenced by immunoSEQ multiplex PCR, and TCRdb holds only the in-frame ones, with some missing. The table records about 65,000 clones, under 95% of them present only once. Sequencing was done on a sample of PBMCs. Every receptor here comes from a woman under 30 in good health and CMV-seronegative. The CDR3 runs from the conserved cysteine through the conserved F or W. A D gene is named only where the DNA matches it firmly. Not all rows give a size; the values are once, few, many and, for expanded clones, a class.

d_call	clone_size	v_call	j_call	cdr3_nt	cdr3_aa
NA	NA	TRBV6-5	TRBJ2-1	TGTGCCAGCAGTTACGAGGCCTACAATGAGCAGTTCTTC	CASSYEAYNEQFF
TRBD2	NA	TRBV4-2	TRBJ2-4	TGTGCCAGCAGCCAAGATTCGGCGGGAGGCCCGGGAAACATTCAGTACTTC	CASSQDSAGGPGNIQYF
TRBD2	NA	TRBV4-3	TRBJ2-1	TGCGCCAGCAGCCAGACTAGCGGGAGTCCGGATGAGCAGTTCTTC	CASSQTSGSPDEQFF
TRBD2	NA	TRBV5-5	TRBJ2-3	TGTGCCAGCAGCTTGGCCCGGACTAGCGGGGGGGGTGGCACAGATACGCAGTATTTT	CASSLARTSGGGGTDTQYF
TRBD1	NA	TRBV29-1	TRBJ2-1	TGCAGCGTTGTCGGACAGGGGGGATTCAATGAGCAGTTCTTC	CSVVGQGGFNEQFF
TRBD2	NA	TRBV2	TRBJ2-1	TGTGCCAGCAGTGAACCCCCGGGGGGTTACAATGAGCAGTTCTTC	CASSEPPGGYNEQFF
NA	once	TRBV7-6	TRBJ2-1	TGTGCCAGCAGCAGTAGGGTCGGACGGGGTCTTAACGAGCAGTTCTTC	CASSSRVGRGLNEQFF
TRBD2	NA	TRBV7-9	TRBJ2-7	TGTGCCAGCAGCTCCCGGACTAGCGGGGGGCCTATTTCCTACGAGCAGTACTTC	CASSSRTSGGPISYEQYF
NA	NA	TRBV13	TRBJ1-2	TGTGCCAGCAGCTTAGGACGGAAAGGAGCTAACTATGGCTACACCTTC	CASSLGRKGANYGYTF
TRBD1	NA	TRBV4-1	TRBJ1-5	TGCGCCAGCAGCCAAGAAGGACAGGGGAGGCAGCCCCAGCATTTT	CASSQEGQGRQPQHF
TRBD1	NA	TRBV13	TRBJ2-7	TGTGCCAGCAGCACGGGACAGGGGGCCTACGAGCAGTACTTC	CASSTGQGAYEQYF
TRBD2	NA	TRBV28	TRBJ2-7	TGTGCCAGCAGTTTCGGCGGGAGTGCCTACGAGCAGTACTTC	CASSFGGSAYEQYF
NA	NA	TRBV27	TRBJ2-5	TGTGCCAGCAGTCTAGGAGGACCAACGGATGAGACCCAGTACTTC	CASSLGGPTDETQYF
NA	NA	TRBV6-1	TRBJ2-2	TGTGCCAGCAGTGGACAGGCCGGGGAGCTGTTTTTT	CASSGQAGELFF
NA	NA	TRBV19	TRBJ1-1	TGTGCCACCGATGGAGGGCCCCTAACCTACACTGAAGCTTTCTTT	CATDGGPLTYTEAFF
NA	NA	TRBV9	TRBJ2-7	TGTGCCAGCAGCGAGGGGGGGGACCTCCCCTACGAGCAGTACTTC	CASSEGGDLPYEQYF
TRBD1	NA	TRBV9	TRBJ2-1	TGTGCCAGCAGCCCCGACACAGGGGGCAATGAGCAGTTCTTC	CASSPDTGGNEQFF
NA	NA	TRBV11-2	TRBJ2-2	TGTGCCAGCAGCTTAGGCAATACCCGAGTCACCGGGGAGCTGTTTTTT	CASSLGNTRVTGELFF
NA	NA	TRBV10-1	TRBJ2-3	TGCGCCAGCAGTGACCCTGGCAATACGCAGTATTTT	CASSDPGNTQYF
NA	NA	TRBV30	TRBJ2-7	TGTGCCTGGTCCATGGACAGCTCCTACGAGCAGTACTTC	CAWSMDSSYEQYF
TRBD1	once	TRBV18	TRBJ1-3	TGTGCCAGCTCATTGGGACAGGCCTCTGGAAACACCATATATTTT	CASSLGQASGNTIYF
NA	NA	TRBV7-9	TRBJ1-1	TGTGCCAGCAGCTACCCGAGTGGAGTCACTGAAGCTTTCTTT	CASSYPSGVTEAFF